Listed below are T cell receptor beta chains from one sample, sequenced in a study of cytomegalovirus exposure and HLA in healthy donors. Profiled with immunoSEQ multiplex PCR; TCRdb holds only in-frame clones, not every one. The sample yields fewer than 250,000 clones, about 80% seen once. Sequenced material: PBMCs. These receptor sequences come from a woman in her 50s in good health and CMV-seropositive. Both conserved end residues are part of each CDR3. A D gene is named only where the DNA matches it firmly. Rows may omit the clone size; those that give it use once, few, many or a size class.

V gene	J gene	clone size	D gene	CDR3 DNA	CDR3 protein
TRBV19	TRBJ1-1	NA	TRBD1	TGTGCCAGTAGTAAGGACAGGGGGCAAGGTGAAGCTTTCTTT	CASSKDRGQGEAFF
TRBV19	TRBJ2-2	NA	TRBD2	TGTGCCACGAAAAAGGGAGGGTTGAACACCGGGGAGCTGTTTTTT	CATKKGGLNTGELFF
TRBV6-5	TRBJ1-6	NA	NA	TGTGCCAGCAGTCGGGAGGTGGATTCACCCCTCCACTTT	CASSREVDSPLHF
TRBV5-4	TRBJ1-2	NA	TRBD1	TGTGCCAGCACCGCTGGAGACAGGGCATCTAACTATGGCCACACCTTC	CASTAGDRASNYGHTF
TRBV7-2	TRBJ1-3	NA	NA	TGTGCCAGCAGCTCTCATTCGGGTAACACCATATATTTT	CASSSHSGNTIYF
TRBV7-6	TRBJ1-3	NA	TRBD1	TGTGCCAGCAGCTTCCGCGCCGGGACAGGGGACCCTGGAAACACCATATATTTT	CASSFRAGTGDPGNTIYF
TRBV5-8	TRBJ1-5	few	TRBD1	TGTGCCAGCAGCAAGGGACAGGGGATCGGCAATCAGCCCCAGCATTTT	CASSKGQGIGNQPQHF
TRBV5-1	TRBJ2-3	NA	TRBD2	TGCGCCAGCAGCCCCGGGACTAGCGGGGGTACAGATACGCAGTATTTT	CASSPGTSGGTDTQYF
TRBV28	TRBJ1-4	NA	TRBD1	TGTGCCAGCAGTTTAGAGGGGACAGGGAACGAAAAACTGTTTTTT	CASSLEGTGNEKLFF
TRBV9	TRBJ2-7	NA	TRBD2	TGTGCCAGCAGCGTAGTAGCGGGGCAATCCTACGAGCAGTACTTC	CASSVVAGQSYEQYF
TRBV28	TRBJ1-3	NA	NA	TGTGCCAGCAGTTTAAGGGGTTCTGCTGGAAACACCATATATTTT	CASSLRGSAGNTIYF
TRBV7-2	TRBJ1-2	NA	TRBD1	TGTGCCAGCAGCTTCCCAAATCGACAGGGGGTATCTAACTATGGCTACACCTTC	CASSFPNRQGVSNYGYTF
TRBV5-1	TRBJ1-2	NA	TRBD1	TGCGCCAGTAAGACAGGGGCCCAGGTGGATGGCTACACCTTC	CASKTGAQVDGYTF
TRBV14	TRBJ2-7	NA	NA	TGTGCCAGCAGCCAAGGGGCGGGCGAGCAGTACTTC	CASSQGAGEQYF
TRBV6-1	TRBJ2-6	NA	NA	TGTGCCAGCAGTGAAGCAACCTATTCCCTCTCTGGGGCCAACGTCCTGACTTTC	CASSEATYSLSGANVLTF
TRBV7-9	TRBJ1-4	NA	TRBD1	TGTGCCAGCAGCATAACAGGGGGGAGGTTGTATGAAAAACTGTTTTTT	CASSITGGRLYEKLFF
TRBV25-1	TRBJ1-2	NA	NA	TGTGCCAGCAGCCTCACAGGGAACTATGGCTACACCTTC	CASSLTGNYGYTF
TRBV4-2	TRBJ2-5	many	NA	TGTGCCAGCAGCCAAGATCGGTATCCGCCCCAGTACTTC	CASSQDRYPPQYF
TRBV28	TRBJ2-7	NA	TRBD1	TGTGCCAGCAGTCGAGCCGGGACAGGGAACTACGAGCAGTACTTC	CASSRAGTGNYEQYF
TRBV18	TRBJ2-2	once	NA	TGTGCCACAGGACCCCGGGGCACCGGGGAGCTGTTTTTT	CATGPRGTGELFF
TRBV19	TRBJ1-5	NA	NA	TGTGCCAGTAGTATAGGAGCACAGCCCCAGCATTTT	CASSIGAQPQHF
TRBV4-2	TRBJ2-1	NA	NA	TGTGCCAGCAGTCTTGGACTGGCCGCTTACAATGAGCAGTTCTTC	CASSLGLAAYNEQFF
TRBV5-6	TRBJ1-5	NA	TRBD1	TGTGCCAGCAGCTTGGGGTCCGGGACAGGGAGTAATCAGCCCCAGCATTTT	CASSLGSGTGSNQPQHF
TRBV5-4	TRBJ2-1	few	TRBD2	TGTGCCAGCAGCTCGCAGGGACTAGGCGAGGATGAGCAGTTCTTC	CASSSQGLGEDEQFF
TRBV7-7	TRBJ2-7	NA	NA	TGTGCCAACACAAAGACCCGCCGGGGCGAGCAGTACTTC	CANTKTRRGEQYF
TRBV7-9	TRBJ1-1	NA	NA	TGTGCCAGCAGCTTAGGCTTGACAGTATGGACTGAAGCTTTCTTT	CASSLGLTVWTEAFF
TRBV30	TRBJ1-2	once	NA	TGTGCCTTAGTGGCGGACACTTATAACTATGGCTACACCTTC	CALVADTYNYGYTF
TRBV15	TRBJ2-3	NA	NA	TGTGCCACCAGCCCCCATAAGTCGGGGGTGGGCACAGATACGCAGTATTTT	CATSPHKSGVGTDTQYF
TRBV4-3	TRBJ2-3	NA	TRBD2	TGCGCCAGCAGCCAAGATCCGGCTAGCGGGGGTACAGATACGCAGTATTTT	CASSQDPASGGTDTQYF
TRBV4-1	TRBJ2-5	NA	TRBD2	TGCGCCAGCAGCCCCGGGGGGGCCCAAGAGACCCAGTACTTC	CASSPGGAQETQYF
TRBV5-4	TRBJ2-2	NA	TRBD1	TGTGCCAGCAGCGCACCCCGGACAGGGGACACCGGGGAGCTGTTTTTT	CASSAPRTGDTGELFF
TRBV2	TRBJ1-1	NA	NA	TGTGCCAGCAGCGTAAGCATGAACACTGAAGCTTTCTTT	CASSVSMNTEAFF
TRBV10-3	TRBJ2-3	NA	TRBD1	TGTGCCATCGCCACGGGACAGGCAACAGATACGCAGTATTTT	CAIATGQATDTQYF
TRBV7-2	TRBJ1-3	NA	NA	TGTGCCAGCAGCCTGGTCACTGTCGGTCGAAACACCATATATTTT	CASSLVTVGRNTIYF
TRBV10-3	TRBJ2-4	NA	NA	TGTGCCATCCGGGGAGATGGCATTCAGTACTTC	CAIRGDGIQYF
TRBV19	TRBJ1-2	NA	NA	TGTGCCAGCACCACGGGGGGCGCAGGGTTCAATTATGGCTACACCTTC	CASTTGGAGFNYGYTF
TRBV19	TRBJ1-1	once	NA	TGTGCCAGTACCCTCGCCGGCACTGAAGCTTTCTTT	CASTLAGTEAFF